The 18 T cell receptor beta chains below come from one sample, sequenced in a study of blood T cells in healthy people across ages. A sample-barcoded 5' primer and a J-beta primer mix were used in a second PCR of roughly 7 to 11 cycles. One entry per CDR3 protein, called by TCRdb with MiXCR from the 5' RACE reads. The sample comprises about 730,000 distinct CDR3 sequences, around 40% of which are singletons, and about 20% rests with the top ten. The sequencing sample was made of blood. Receptors originate from a woman aged 55-75 years in good health.

The chain uses TRBV9 and TRBJ2-5, with unresolved D. The ends were cut back, 4 bases at V and 1 base at J, with 11 bases in the middle. The CDR3 loop spans 14 amino acids. Germline V lookup: CDR1 SGDLS, CDR2 YYNGEE. The CDR3 reads CASSLATFQETQYF. The CDR3 DNA sequence: TGTGCCAGCAGCCTTGCGACTTTCCAAGAGACCCAGTACTTC.

The chain is built from TRBV12-3 or TRBV12-4 and TRBJ2-3; possible D gene TRBD2, 6 bases. Trimming stripped 5 bases from V and 5 bases from J, with 20 bases between. This CDR3 has 16 residues. The CDR3 region is CASSVGRGTSQDTQYF. The CDR3 coding sequence is TGTGCCAGCAGTGTAGGCCGAGGGACTTCCCAAGATACGCAGTATTTT.

This sequence joins TRBV29-1 and TRBJ2-1, with a weak D call TRBD1 (6 bases). Germline-derived CDR1 and CDR2 are SQVTM and ANQGSEA. This CDR3 contains 15 residues. Deletions cut 1 base from V and 3 bases from J, with 13 bases between. For the CDR3, the DNA is TGCAGCGTTGAAGCTGGGGCAGGGGTCTACAATGAGCAGTTCTTC. This sequence encodes CSVEAGAGVYNEQFF.

V and J are TRBV29-1 and TRBJ2-5; weak D call: TRBD2 (6 bases). The CDR3 covers 12 residues. Germline V gene sequence: CDR1 SQVTM, CDR2 ANQGSEA. The V end lost 4 bases, the J end lost 5 bases, and 11 bases lay between the germline ends. The CDR3 loop is CSVGLVEETQYF. For the CDR3, the DNA is TGCAGCGTTGGACTAGTCGAGGAGACCCAGTACTTC.

V usage is TRBV20-1 and J usage is TRBJ2-1; 8 bases map to TRBD2. V trimming: 5 bases; J trimming: 8 bases; junction bases outside the gene matches: 8. This CDR3 contains 13 residues. In germline, CDR1 is DFQATT, CDR2 SNEGSKA (reference sequence). The CDR3 region is CSAFGGRWYEQFF. In DNA, the CDR3 is TGCAGTGCTTTTGGCGGGAGGTGGTATGAGCAGTTCTTC.

This chain uses TRBV11-2 with TRBJ2-1, with TRBD1 identical over 10 bases. Germline CDR1 reads SGHAT; CDR2 reads FQNNGV. The CDR3 consists of 15 residues. Unmatched junction bases numbered 7, after V lost 5 bases and J lost 6 bases. The CDR3 spells CASSPDRGGGNEQFF. Here the CDR3 DNA reads TGTGCCAGCAGCCCGGACAGGGGGGGGGGCAATGAGCAGTTCTTC.

This clonotype was detected only a few times. The J gene is TRBJ2-5, the V gene TRBV6-5, with unresolved D. The J call may be faulty, since TRBJ2-7 better matches the DNA end. The CDR3 contains 14 residues. The germline V gene has CDR1 MNHEY and CDR2 SVGAGI. The DNA for the CDR3 is TGTGCCAGCAGGGCCCCGGCCTCGGTGGGCGAGCAGTACTTC. This codes for CASRAPASVGEQYF.

The chain uses TRBV4-1 and TRBJ1-2; TRBD1 matches 8 bases. CDR3 length: 18 amino acids. Germline assignment: CDR1 MGHRA and CDR2 YSYEKL. Trimming took 3 bases from V and 3 from J; bases not matched to a gene: 15. This CDR3 is CASSHVGQGALGHYGYTF. Written as DNA, the CDR3 is TGCGCCAGCAGCCACGTGGGCCAGGGGGCTCTTGGGCACTATGGCTACACCTTC.

This clonotype was seen once. Germline and junction disagree at one end, which may indicate a read error. This chain uses TRBV7-9 with TRBJ2-1, with D possibly matching TRBD2 (5 bases). Germline CDR1 and CDR2: SEHNR and FQNEAQ (reference sequence). The CDR3 spans 18 residues. As DNA, the CDR3 is TGTGCCAGCAGCTTAGGCTCGCGCCACAAGACTACCTACAATGAGCAGGTCTTC. As protein: CASSLGSRHKTTYNEQVF.

This clonotype was observed many times. The V call is TRBV7-8, the J call TRBJ2-7; D gene uncertain. Trimming removed 5 bases at V and 5 bases at J, with 16 bases between. Germline loops: CDR1 SGHVS, CDR2 FQNEAQ. The CDR3 covers 14 residues. CDR3 nucleotide sequence: TGTGCCAGCAGCCATGGAACCAATACCCACGAGCAGTACTTC. Amino acid sequence: CASSHGTNTHEQYF.

This chain uses TRBV10-3 with TRBJ2-3; 9 bases are shared with TRBD2. V shed 2 bases, J shed 2 bases, and the junction held 11 bases outside the gene matches. Germline-derived CDR1 and CDR2 are ENHRY and SYGVKD. The CDR3 contains 18 residues. The CDR3 coding sequence is TGTGCCATCAGTGAGAGTTTTGCGACTAGCGGATCCACAGATACGCAGTATTTT. It specifies CAISESFATSGSTDTQYF.

The J gene is TRBJ2-1, the V gene TRBV29-1; D unresolved. Trimming cost V 4 bases and J 0 bases, with 7 bases left between them. CDR1 is SQVTM, CDR2 ANQGSEA, per germline. The CDR3 length is 13 residues. The CDR3 sequence is CSVAGNSYNEQFF. CDR3 nucleotide sequence: TGCAGCGTTGCGGGTAACTCCTACAATGAGCAGTTCTTC.

This clonotype was counted a single time. The chain couples TRBV20-1 to TRBJ2-1, with D tentatively TRBD2 (5 bases). The CDR3 runs 12 residues. CDR1 is DFQATT and CDR2 is SNEGSKA in the germline V gene (reference sequence). Trimming removed 0 bases at V and 10 bases at J, with 10 bases between. The CDR3 nucleotides read TGCAGTGCTAGAGACCACCTAGCCGAGCAGTTCTTC. Residues: CSARDHLAEQFF.

J is TRBJ2-2 and V is TRBV3-1, with 14 positions matching TRBD2. CDR1 is LGHDT and CDR2 is YNNKEL in the germline V gene (reference sequence). The V gene end was trimmed by 4 bases and the J gene end by 7 bases; junction bases not matched to a gene: 5. The CDR3 is made up of 16 amino acids. CDR3 in DNA: TGTGCCAGCAGCCGAGGGACTAGCGGGAGTTTCGGGGAGCTGTTTTTT. The encoded protein is CASSRGTSGSFGELFF.

This clonotype came up a few times. The chain uses TRBV5-1 and TRBJ2-5; possible D gene TRBD2, 6 bases. The V end was cut by 0 bases, the J end by 3 bases, with 15 bases between. Germline V lookup: CDR1 SGHRS, CDR2 YFSETQ. This CDR3 is built from 16 residues. The CDR3 here is CASSLEVAELKETQYF. CDR3 in DNA: TGCGCCAGCAGCTTGGAGGTAGCGGAGCTCAAAGAGACCCAGTACTTC.

The V gene is TRBV11-1, the J gene TRBJ1-1; D is unclear. Trimming pared 1 base from V and 1 base from J, leaving 13 bases between. CDR3 length equals 16 residues. In germline, CDR1 is SGHAT, CDR2 FQDESV (reference sequence). The CDR3 sequence is CASSLEVGRKNTEAFF. The CDR3 DNA reads as TGTGCCAGCAGCTTAGAAGTCGGGCGGAAGAACACTGAAGCTTTCTTT.

This chain links TRBV3-1 with TRBJ2-1; TRBD2 agrees at 10 bases. Germline V gene lookup returns CDR1 LGHDT and CDR2 YNNKEL (reference sequence). With 0 bases clipped from V and 3 bases from J, the junction kept 5 bases outside the gene matches. The CDR3 runs to 17 residues. The CDR3 bases are TGTGCCAGCAGCCAAGAAACACTAGCGGGGATCTACAATGAGCAGTTCTTC. Amino acid sequence: CASSQETLAGIYNEQFF.

The V and J genes are TRBV4-3 and TRBJ1-3; no clear D gene. The germline V gene encodes CDR1 LGHNA and CDR2 YSLEER. This CDR3 region has 14 residues. V shed 3 bases and J shed 0 bases, with 6 bases lying between them. In nucleotides, the CDR3 is TGCGCCAGCAGCCAGGCGTTCTCTGGAAACACCATATATTTT. Protein: CASSQAFSGNTIYF.